This T cell receptor beta chain was documented in a study of T cells in Graves' hyperthyroidism and ophthalmopathy. Germline CDR1 SGHDT, CDR2 YYEEEE. V lost 2 bases to trimming and J lost 1 base, with 9 bases between them. CDR3 length equals 14 residues. An approximately 9.4 ml volume of fresh peripheral blood provided the PBMCs. This clonotype appeared a few times. What it binds is not known. Overall study findings and caveats: Most thyroid clonotypes that were expanded above 0.001 also turned up in blood.

Amplification of TCR beta CDR3 regions used RNA as the template. The TCR CDR3 was amplified in a first-round RT-PCR using the HTBI primer set. Via MiXCR, TCRdb re-called the multiplex PCR reads, giving one row per CDR3 protein. The data hold under 450,000 distinct CDR3 sequences, with around an eighth observed a single time. Sequencing was performed on blood. This sequence was found in a man between 25 and 39 years old with Graves' hyperthyroidism that later progressed to Graves' ophthalmopathy. V usage is TRBV5-6 and J usage is TRBJ2-5, with D possibly being TRBD1 (5 bases). The CDR3 spells CASSFTGPQETQYF. In DNA form, the CDR3 reads TGTGCCAGCAGCTTTACAGGACCCCAAGAGACCCAGTACTTC.